This is a list of T cell receptor beta chains from one sample in a study of blood T cells in healthy people across ages. Via MiXCR, TCRdb re-called the 5' RACE reads, giving one row per CDR3 protein. The sample shows 1,300,000 or so distinct CDR3 sequences, 45% to 70% of them seen only once. The source material was blood. The origin of the receptors is a man between 18 and 29 years old in good health. Each CDR3 is given with its conserved first and last residue. Fields, in order: J gene, D gene, V gene, clone size, CDR3 DNA, CDR3 protein. A D gene is named only where the DNA matches it firmly. The size field is filled for only some rows; it gives once, few, many or a size class.

J: TRBJ2-3; D: -; V: TRBV20-1; size: -; DNA: TGCAGTGCTAGACCCGTTGCAGGCACGCAGTATTTT; CDR3: CSARPVAGTQYF
J: TRBJ1-5; D: TRBD1; V: TRBV2; size: -; DNA: TGTGCCAGCAACATTAACAGGGGGTCCAATCAGCCCCAGCATTTT; CDR3: CASNINRGSNQPQHF
J: TRBJ2-1; D: -; V: TRBV20-1; size: -; DNA: TGCAGTGCTAGCGTCCCTAGTGGAAACTCCTACAATGAGCAGTTCTTC; CDR3: CSASVPSGNSYNEQFF
J: TRBJ2-1; D: -; V: TRBV11-3; size: -; DNA: TGTGCCAGCAGCCCGGACAGCGGTATGTACAATGAGCAGTTCTTC; CDR3: CASSPDSGMYNEQFF
J: TRBJ2-7; D: -; V: TRBV4-3; size: once; DNA: TGCGCCAGCAGCCAAGCTATCAGGGGCCACGAGCAGTACTTC; CDR3: CASSQAIRGHEQYF
J: TRBJ2-1; D: -; V: TRBV9; size: few; DNA: TGTGCCAGCAGCGCACGTCTAGCGAATGAGCAGTTCTTC; CDR3: CASSARLANEQFF
J: TRBJ2-3; D: -; V: TRBV11-2; size: -; DNA: TGTGCCAGCAGCTTAGGGGTTAGAGCGTCCAGCACAGATACGCAGTATTTT; CDR3: CASSLGVRASSTDTQYF
J: TRBJ2-3; D: TRBD2; V: TRBV3-1; size: few; DNA: TGTGCCAGCAGCCAACTGACTAGCGGGAACACAGATACGCAGTATTTT; CDR3: CASSQLTSGNTDTQYF
J: TRBJ2-7; D: TRBD2; V: TRBV7-9; size: -; DNA: TGTGCCAGCAGACCCACCGGGACTAGCGGGAACCCCTACGAGCAGTACTTC; CDR3: CASRPTGTSGNPYEQYF
J: TRBJ2-7; D: -; V: TRBV3-1; size: -; DNA: TGTGCCAGCAGCCAAAACCGGAGAAGTGAGCAGTACTTC; CDR3: CASSQNRRSEQYF
J: TRBJ2-3; D: -; V: TRBV15; size: -; DNA: TGTGCCACCAGCAGAGCGGGAGACACAGATACGCAGTATTTT; CDR3: CATSRAGDTDTQYF
J: TRBJ2-1; D: TRBD2; V: TRBV5-4; size: -; DNA: TGTGCCAGCAGCTTTTTAACTGGCCAGCGGGATGACCAGTTCTTC; CDR3: CASSFLTGQRDDQFF
J: TRBJ2-2; D: TRBD1; V: TRBV3-1; size: -; DNA: TGTGCCGGCAGCCCAGACAGGGTCGACACCGGGGAGCTGTTTTTT; CDR3: CAGSPDRVDTGELFF
J: TRBJ2-1; D: -; V: TRBV4-3; size: once; DNA: TGCGCCAGCACCCCTAATCTGGGACCGCTCTCCTACAATGAGCAGTTCTTC; CDR3: CASTPNLGPLSYNEQFF
J: TRBJ2-5; D: TRBD2; V: TRBV4-2; size: -; DNA: TGTGCCAGCAGCCAAGAGGCGGGACTAGAAAAAGAGACCCAGTACTTC; CDR3: CASSQEAGLEKETQYF
J: TRBJ2-1; D: -; V: TRBV6-2/TRBV6-3; size: many; DNA: TGTGCCAGCAGTTCAGACAGGGAGGGTAATGAGCAGTTCTTC; CDR3: CASSSDREGNEQFF
J: TRBJ1-2; D: TRBD1; V: TRBV20-1; size: -; DNA: TGCAGTGCTGGCTCGGACAGGGCTACGAACTATGGCTACACCTTC; CDR3: CSAGSDRATNYGYTF
J: TRBJ1-2; D: -; V: TRBV25-1; size: -; DNA: TGTGCCAGCAGTGAAAATTTGAGCGCTCTCAAGGGCTACACCTTC; CDR3: CASSENLSALKGYTF
J: TRBJ2-1; D: -; V: TRBV20-1; size: few; DNA: TGCAGTGCTAGCCAACAAAGCGAGCAGTTCTTC; CDR3: CSASQQSEQFF
J: TRBJ2-7; D: -; V: TRBV7-6; size: few; DNA: TGTGCCAGCAGCCCTAGGGAACCCTACGAGCAGTACTTC; CDR3: CASSPREPYEQYF
J: TRBJ1-4; D: -; V: TRBV7-9; size: -; DNA: TGTGCCAGCAGCACACTCCGGGACTCCGGTACTGAAAAACTGTTTTTT; CDR3: CASSTLRDSGTEKLFF
J: TRBJ2-3; D: TRBD1; V: TRBV4-2; size: -; DNA: TGTGCCAGCAGCCAAGTTAGCAACAGGGGGGATACGCAGTATTTT; CDR3: CASSQVSNRGDTQYF
J: TRBJ2-2; D: -; V: TRBV12-3/TRBV12-4; size: -; DNA: TGTGCCAGCAGTTTTCGAAGAAGGGGGGAGCTGTTTTTT; CDR3: CASSFRRRGELFF
J: TRBJ2-3; D: -; V: TRBV9; size: -; DNA: TGTGCCAGCAGGAGGTCTGTTGATACGCAGTATTTT; CDR3: CASRRSVDTQYF
J: TRBJ2-7; D: TRBD1; V: TRBV7-2; size: -; DNA: TGTGCCAGCAGCTTCGGGACAGGGGACTCCTGGAACTACGAGCAGTACTTC; CDR3: CASSFGTGDSWNYEQYF
J: TRBJ1-2; D: -; V: TRBV29-1; size: -; DNA: TGCAGCGTTGCCCCCCGACAGAATTCAAAATATGGCTACACCTTC; CDR3: CSVAPRQNSKYGYTF